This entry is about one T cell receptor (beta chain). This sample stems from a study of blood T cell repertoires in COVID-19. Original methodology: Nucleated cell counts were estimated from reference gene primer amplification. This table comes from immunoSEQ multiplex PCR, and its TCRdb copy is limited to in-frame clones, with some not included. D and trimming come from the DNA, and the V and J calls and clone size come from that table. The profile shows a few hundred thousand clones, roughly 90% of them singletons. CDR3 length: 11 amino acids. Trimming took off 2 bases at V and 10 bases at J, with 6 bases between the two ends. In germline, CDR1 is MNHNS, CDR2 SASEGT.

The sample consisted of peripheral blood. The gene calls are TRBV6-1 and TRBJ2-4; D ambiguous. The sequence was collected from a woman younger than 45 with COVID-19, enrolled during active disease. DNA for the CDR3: TGTGCCAGCAGTGAATATCGGATTCAGTACTTC. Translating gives CASSEYRIQYF.